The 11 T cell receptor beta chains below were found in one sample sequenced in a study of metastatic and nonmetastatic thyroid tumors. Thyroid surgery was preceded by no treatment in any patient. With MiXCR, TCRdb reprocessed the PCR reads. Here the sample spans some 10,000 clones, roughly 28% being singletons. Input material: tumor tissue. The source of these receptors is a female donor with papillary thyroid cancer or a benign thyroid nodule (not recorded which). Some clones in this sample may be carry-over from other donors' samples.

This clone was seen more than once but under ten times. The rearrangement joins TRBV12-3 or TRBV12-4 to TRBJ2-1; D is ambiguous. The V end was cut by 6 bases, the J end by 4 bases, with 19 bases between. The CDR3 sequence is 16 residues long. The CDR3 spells CASSPPGPPSYNEQFF. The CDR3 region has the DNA TGTGCCAGCAGCCCGCCGGGTCCCCCCTCGTACAATGAGCAGTTCTTC.

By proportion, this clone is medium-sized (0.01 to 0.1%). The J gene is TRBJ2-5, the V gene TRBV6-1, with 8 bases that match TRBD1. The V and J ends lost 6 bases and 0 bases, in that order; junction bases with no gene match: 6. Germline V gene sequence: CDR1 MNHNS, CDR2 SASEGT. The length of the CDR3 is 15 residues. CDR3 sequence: CASREGQANQETQYF. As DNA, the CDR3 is TGTGCCAGCAGGGAGGGACAGGCGAACCAAGAGACCCAGTACTTC.

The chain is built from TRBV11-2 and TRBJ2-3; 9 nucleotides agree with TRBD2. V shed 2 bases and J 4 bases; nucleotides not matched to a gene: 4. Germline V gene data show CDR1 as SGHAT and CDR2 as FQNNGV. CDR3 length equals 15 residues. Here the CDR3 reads CASSLQAGGADTQYF. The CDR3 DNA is TGTGCCAGCAGCTTACAGGCGGGAGGGGCAGATACGCAGTATTTT.

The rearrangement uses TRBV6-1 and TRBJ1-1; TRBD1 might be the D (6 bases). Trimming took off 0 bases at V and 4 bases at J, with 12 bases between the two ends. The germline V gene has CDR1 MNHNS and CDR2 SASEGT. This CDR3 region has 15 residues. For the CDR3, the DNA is TGTGCCAGCAGTGAAGCGCAGGGGTGGAGCACTGAAGCTTTCTTT. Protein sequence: CASSEAQGWSTEAFF.

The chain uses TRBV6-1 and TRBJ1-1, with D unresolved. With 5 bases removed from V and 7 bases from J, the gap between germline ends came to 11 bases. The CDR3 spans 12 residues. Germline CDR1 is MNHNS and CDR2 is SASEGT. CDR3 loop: CASSNAGFEAFF. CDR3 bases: TGTGCCAGCAGTAACGCAGGCTTTGAAGCTTTCTTT.

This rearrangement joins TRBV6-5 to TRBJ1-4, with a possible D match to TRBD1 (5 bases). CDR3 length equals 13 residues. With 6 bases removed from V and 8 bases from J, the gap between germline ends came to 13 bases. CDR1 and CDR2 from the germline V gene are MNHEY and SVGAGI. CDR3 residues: CASSPWDEEKLFF. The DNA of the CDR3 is TGTGCCAGCAGCCCTTGGGACGAGGAAAAACTGTTTTTT.

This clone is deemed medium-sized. CDR3 region: CASSRGQGRTDTQYF. The CDR3 DNA reads as TGTGCCAGCAGTAGAGGCCAGGGGCGGACAGATACGCAGTATTTT. The chain has TRBV7-2 and TRBJ2-3, with D possibly TRBD1 on 6 matching bases. Germline lookup yields CDR1 SGHTA and CDR2 FQGNSA. Trimming took off 6 bases at V and 3 bases at J, with 16 bases between the two ends. CDR3 size: 15 residues.

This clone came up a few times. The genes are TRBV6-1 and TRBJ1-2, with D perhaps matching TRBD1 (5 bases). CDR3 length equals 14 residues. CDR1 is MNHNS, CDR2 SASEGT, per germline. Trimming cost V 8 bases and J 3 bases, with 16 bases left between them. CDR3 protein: CASQPGLRDYGYTF. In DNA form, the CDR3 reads TGTGCCAGCCAACCGGGGCTCCGCGACTATGGCTACACCTTC.

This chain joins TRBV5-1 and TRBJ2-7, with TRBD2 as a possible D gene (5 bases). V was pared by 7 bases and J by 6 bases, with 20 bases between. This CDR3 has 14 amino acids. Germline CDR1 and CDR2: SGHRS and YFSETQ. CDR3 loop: CASAWSSGAGEQYF. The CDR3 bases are TGCGCCAGCGCCTGGAGCTCGGGCGCGGGCGAGCAGTACTTC. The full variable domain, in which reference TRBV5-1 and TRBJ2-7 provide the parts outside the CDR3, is KAGVTQTPRYLIKTRGQQVTLSCSPISGHRSVSWYQQTPGQGLQFLFEYFSETQRNKGNFPGRFSGRQFSNSRSEMNVSTLELGDSALYLCASAWSSGAGEQYFGPGTRLTVT.

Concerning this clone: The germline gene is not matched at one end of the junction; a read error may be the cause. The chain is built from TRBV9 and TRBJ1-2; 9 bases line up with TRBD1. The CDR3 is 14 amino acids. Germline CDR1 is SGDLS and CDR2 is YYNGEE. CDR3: CAISPGTGSYGYTF. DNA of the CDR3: TGTGCCATCAGCCCTGGGACAGGGTCTTATGGCTACACATTC.

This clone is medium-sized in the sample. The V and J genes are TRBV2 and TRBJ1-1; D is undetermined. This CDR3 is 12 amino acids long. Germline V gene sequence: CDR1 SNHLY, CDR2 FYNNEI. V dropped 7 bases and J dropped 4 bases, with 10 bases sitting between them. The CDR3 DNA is TGTGCCAGCACCAGGCTCCTCACTGAAGCTTTCTTT. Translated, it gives CASTRLLTEAFF.